A selection of T cell receptor beta chains follows, all from one sample in a study of vaccination effects on CD4 cells after COVID-19. The repertoire was sequenced with immunoSEQ multiplex PCR; TCRdb's copy has only in-frame clones and lacks some. The data contain 20,000 to 25,000 clones, over 60% of them singletons. These TCRs are of unknown antigen specificity. Specimen: CD4+ T cells from PBMCs cultured with HCoV-NL63 spike peptides, collected before COVID-19 vaccination. Receptors were obtained from a human donor who received a COVID-19 vaccine. Both conserved end residues are part of each CDR3. Size tells how often a clone was seen (once, few, many) or the class of an expanded clone, and some rows leave it out.

abundance,v_gene,j_gene,CDR3aa
NA,TRBV10-3,TRBJ2-1,CAISDSGPSYNEQFF
NA,TRBV2,TRBJ2-5,CASSEVGLVRETQYF
NA,TRBV28,TRBJ2-7,CASSHRGRGSYEQYF
NA,TRBV7-2,TRBJ2-1,CASSLGQGGYNEQFF
NA,TRBV24-1,TRBJ2-1,CATSELTSGSLFF
NA,TRBV28,TRBJ2-1,CASSLSRTGWGPYNEQFF
NA,TRBV6-5,TRBJ1-5,CASRRLGSNQPQHF
NA,TRBV13,TRBJ2-2,CASSLDTRTGELFF
few,TRBV3-1/TRBV3-2,TRBJ2-6,CASSQDLGTGVSGANVLTF
NA,TRBV13,TRBJ1-5,CASSPSRSQPQHF
few,TRBV12-5,TRBJ1-1,CASGAQQGRTEAFF
NA,TRBV11-2,TRBJ2-5,CASSYIAGRQETQYF
NA,TRBV5-6,TRBJ2-2,CASSLRSGSVTGELFF
few,TRBV15,TRBJ1-3,CATSRDKLSSGNTIYF
NA,TRBV7-2,TRBJ1-5,CASSLLQSSNQPQHF
NA,TRBV6-2/TRBV6-3,TRBJ1-2,CASSSDRRGYGYTF
few,TRBV27,TRBJ2-2,CASSFRVDTGELFF
few,TRBV27,TRBJ1-3,CASSLFSGGSGNTIYF
once,TRBV12-3/TRBV12-4,TRBJ2-7,CASSLDMGYEQYF
NA,TRBV6-2/TRBV6-3,TRBJ2-1,CASSPHGATGEQFF
NA,TRBV30,TRBJ2-5,CAWSVGSGETQYF
NA,TRBV7-2,TRBJ2-1,CASSPRVALTISYNEQFF
NA,TRBV3-1/TRBV3-2,TRBJ2-1,CASSQENSGRGAQFF
NA,TRBV14,TRBJ2-5,CASSFLDSQETQYF